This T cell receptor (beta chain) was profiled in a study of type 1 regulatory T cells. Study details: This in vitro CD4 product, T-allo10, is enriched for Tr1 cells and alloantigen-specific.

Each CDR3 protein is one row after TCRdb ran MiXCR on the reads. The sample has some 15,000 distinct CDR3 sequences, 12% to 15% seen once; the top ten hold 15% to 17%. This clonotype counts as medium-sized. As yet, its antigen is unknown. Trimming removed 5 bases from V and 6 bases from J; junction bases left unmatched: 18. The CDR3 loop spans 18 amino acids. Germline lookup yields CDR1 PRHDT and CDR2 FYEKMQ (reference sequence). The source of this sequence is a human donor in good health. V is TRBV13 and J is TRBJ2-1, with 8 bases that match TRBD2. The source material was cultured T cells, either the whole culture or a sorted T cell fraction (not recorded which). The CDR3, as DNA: TGTGCCAGCAGCATAAGGGTCCTAGCGGGCTCGTATATCAATGAGCAGTTCTTC. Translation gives CASSIRVLAGSYINEQFF.